The rows below give T cell receptor beta chains drawn from one sample of a study. TCRdb re-called the RT-PCR reads with MiXCR, one entry per CDR3 protein. There are about 700,000 distinct CDR3 sequences in the sample; approximately 15% occur only once, and 3% to 4.5% lies in the top ten. The sample taken for sequencing was memory CD4+ T cells from blood. These receptors originate from a female donor in good health, serving as a healthy control. The CDR3 runs from the conserved cysteine through the conserved F or W. D genes are given only for firm matches. The listing skips clone size in some rows; elsewhere it reads once, few, many or a size class.

V gene	J gene	D gene	clone size	CDR3 protein	CDR3 DNA
TRBV5-1	TRBJ2-7	TRBD2	few	CASSPRKSGSDDEQYF	TGCGCCAGCAGCCCAAGAAAGAGCGGGAGCGACGACGAGCAGTACTTC
TRBV5-8	TRBJ2-1	TRBD2	once	CASSWLGTSGYNEQFF	TGTGCCAGCAGCTGGCTAGGGACTAGCGGGTACAATGAGCAGTTCTTC
TRBV7-2	TRBJ2-1	TRBD1	few	CASSPRDSIPYNEQFF	TGTGCCAGCAGCCCCCGGGACAGTATTCCTTACAATGAGCAGTTCTTC
TRBV7-2	TRBJ2-2	NA	many	CASSLWQGVGTGELFF	TGTGCCAGCAGCTTATGGCAGGGTGTGGGCACCGGGGAGCTGTTTTTT
TRBV20-1	TRBJ2-3	TRBD2	many	CSALVTTSGSTDTQYF	TGCAGTGCTCTAGTAACGACTAGCGGGAGCACAGATACGCAGTATTTT
TRBV6-6	TRBJ1-3	NA	many	CASRDRSSGNTIYF	TGTGCCAGCAGAGACAGAAGCTCTGGAAACACCATATATTTT
TRBV12-3/TRBV12-4	TRBJ2-1	NA	many	CASRTGTGPYNEQFF	TGTGCCAGCAGGACCGGGACTGGCCCCTACAATGAGCAGTTCTTC
TRBV20-1	TRBJ2-7	TRBD2	many	CSAAGTSGSYEQYF	TGCAGTGCTGCGGGGACTAGCGGATCCTACGAGCAGTACTTC
TRBV4-2	TRBJ2-1	NA	few	CASSQGGPYNEQFF	TGTGCCAGCAGCCAAGGCGGGCCGTACAATGAGCAGTTCTTC
TRBV24-1	TRBJ2-1	NA	once	CATSDLASRVGSEQFF	TGTGCCACCAGTGATTTGGCTAGCAGGGTTGGTAGTGAGCAGTTCTTC
TRBV12-3/TRBV12-4	TRBJ1-1	TRBD1	many	CASSFQGGGTEAFF	TGTGCCAGCAGTTTTCAGGGGGGCGGCACTGAAGCTTTCTTT
TRBV7-3	TRBJ2-5	NA	NA	CASSLLGPRETQYF	TGTGCCAGCAGCTTACTAGGCCCCCGAGAGACCCAGTACTTC
TRBV10-3	TRBJ2-2	NA	many	CAISERPGELFF	TGTGCCATCAGTGAGCGGCCCGGGGAGCTGTTTTTT
TRBV5-1	TRBJ2-2	NA	few	CASSLGFSFANTGELFF	TGCGCCAGCAGCTTGGGTTTTTCCTTTGCGAACACCGGGGAGCTGTTTTTT
TRBV7-2	TRBJ1-1	NA	NA	CASSLAWGWNTEAFF	TGTGCCAGCAGCTTAGCATGGGGCTGGAACACTGAAGCTTTCTTT
TRBV24-1	TRBJ2-5	NA	many	CATSDFRQGGPSGETQYF	TGTGCCACCAGTGATTTTCGGCAGGGGGGGCCCTCCGGGGAGACCCAGTACTTC